Included here is one T cell receptor (beta chain) sequence, with context. As handled by the study authors: Nucleated cell counts were estimated from reference gene primer amplification. TCRdb keeps only in-frame clones here, not all; method: immunoSEQ multiplex PCR. The D gene and trimming were derived from the DNA, and the V and J assignments and clone size from that table. Of a few hundred thousand clones detected, more than 65% appear once; the ten largest clones hold approximately 1%. These data belong to a study of blood T cell repertoires in COVID-19. Study at large: There were acute and convalescent COVID-19 samples, and they came from the United States, Italy and Spain. PBMCs, B-cell-depleted T cells, or T cells were the source of the cDNA or gDNA that made up the material.

The V and J ends lost 4 bases and 0 bases respectively, with 19 bases between them. This CDR3 is 18 amino acids long. Germline CDR1 is MNHEY and CDR2 is SMNVEV (reference sequence). The sample was peripheral blood. The origin of this receptor is a human donor with acute or convalescent COVID-19. The donor label of this sample is uncertain. The genes are TRBV27 and TRBJ2-4; TRBD1 might be the D (5 bases). Written as DNA, the CDR3 is TGTGCCAGCAGTTCGGACAATCGCAGGCCAATAGCCAAAAACATTCAGTACTTC. As protein: CASSSDNRRPIAKNIQYF.